One sample yielded the 9 T cell receptor beta chains listed below, sequenced in a study of vaccination and CD4 T cells after COVID-19. No antigens are known for them. Sequencing of cultured CD4+ T cell DNA used the Oncomine TCR Beta short-read assay. TCRdb re-called the PCR reads through MiXCR, storing one row per CDR3 protein. The sample includes around 10,000 distinct CDR3 sequences, 44% of them seen just once. Noted treatment: roughly nine-day PBMC culture with coronavirus spike peptide pools or control peptides (ViraFEST assay). Sequencing used CD4+ T cells from blood, cultured in vitro. Receptor source: a human donor who had recovered from COVID-19.

The chain uses TRBV4-2 and TRBJ2-5; 15 bases agree with TRBD2. Trimming removed 4 bases from V and 4 bases from J; junction bases left unmatched: 7. The CDR3 length is 17 residues. Germline V lookup: CDR1 LGHNA, CDR2 YNFKEQ. CDR3 nucleotide sequence: TGTGCCAGCAGCCGGGGACTAGCGGGGGGTAGAGGAGAGACCCAGTACTTC. Residues: CASSRGLAGGRGETQYF.

V gene TRBV11-2 combines with J gene TRBJ2-5; D possibly corresponds to TRBD1 (6 bases). CDR1 and CDR2 from the germline V gene are SGHAT and FQNNGV. This CDR3 spans 17 amino acids. V shed 4 bases and J shed 4 bases, with 22 bases lying between them. CDR3 coding DNA: TGTGCCAGCAGCTCCCCACCCGGGACAAAAAGAGGAGAGACCCAGTACTTC. Its translation: CASSSPPGTKRGETQYF.

This rearrangement joins TRBV2 to TRBJ2-7; TRBD2 might be the D (6 bases). Germline CDR1 is SNHLY and CDR2 is FYNNEI. The CDR3 runs 12 residues. Deletions cut 8 bases from V and 7 bases from J, with 15 bases between. CDR3 DNA: TGTGCCAGCGAGGGCGGGATAGGGGAGCAGTACTTC. Translated, it gives CASEGGIGEQYF.

The V and J genes are TRBV5-1 and TRBJ2-3; D may be TRBD2 (6 bases). The CDR3 is made up of 11 amino acids. The V and J ends lost 4 bases and 6 bases respectively, with 6 bases between them. Germline assignment: CDR1 SGHRS and CDR2 YFSETQ. The CDR3 DNA sequence: TGCGCCAGCAGCGGGAGGGATACGCAGTATTTT. Its translation: CASSGRDTQYF.

The chain combines TRBV7-2 with TRBJ2-2; D may be TRBD2 (5 bases). The V end was cut by 5 bases, the J end by 1 base, with 14 bases between. The CDR3 spans 16 residues. CDR1 is SGHTA and CDR2 is FQGNSA in the germline V gene. The CDR3 DNA follows: TGTGCCAGCAGCGGACTCCGTCCGGAGAACACCGGGGAGCTGTTTTTT. Amino acids: CASSGLRPENTGELFF.

This clonotype was seen more than once but under ten times. The rearrangement links TRBV19 to TRBJ2-2, with D hard to call. The V and J ends lost 9 bases and 5 bases respectively, with 13 bases between them. Germline CDR1 is LNHDA and CDR2 is SQIVND (reference sequence). The CDR3 length is 13 residues. In nucleotides, the CDR3 is TGTGCCAGCTCGAGGTTTAGAACCGGGGAGCTGTTTTTT. Its translation is CASSRFRTGELFF.

This clonotype was seen only a few times. The chain carries TRBV30 and TRBJ1-2; D gene unclear. The CDR3 runs to 14 residues. The germline gives CDR1 GTSNPN, CDR2 SVGIG (reference sequence). Trimming pared 2 bases from V and 4 bases from J, leaving 14 bases between. The CDR3 reads CAWSTGSSGYGYTF. Written as DNA, the CDR3 is TGTGCCTGGAGTACCGGAAGTTCGGGCTATGGCTACACCTTC. Variable domain in full (rest from reference TRBV30 and TRBJ1-2): SQTIHQWPATLVQPVGSPLSLECTVEGTSNPNLYWYRQAAGRGLQLLFYSVGIGQISSEVPQNLSASRPQDRQFILSSKKLLLSDSGFYLCAWSTGSSGYGYTFGSGTRLTVV.

There are a few counts of this clonotype. The V call is TRBV6-1, the J call TRBJ1-2; a weak D match, TRBD1 (6 bases). Trimming left V 6 bases short and J 8 bases short, with 13 bases between. This CDR3 is built from 12 residues. Germline loops: CDR1 MNHNS, CDR2 SASEGT. CDR3 protein: CASSRQQGGYTF. DNA of the CDR3: TGTGCCAGCAGCCGGCAGCAGGGGGGCTACACCTTC.

This clonotype was seen only a few times. V gene TRBV2 combines with J gene TRBJ2-2; D is possibly TRBD1 (5 bases). The CDR3 runs 15 residues. Germline V lookup: CDR1 SNHLY, CDR2 FYNNEI. Trimming pared 3 bases from V and 0 bases from J, leaving 8 bases between. The CDR3 bases are TGTGCCAGCAGTGAGCAGGGCGCGAACACCGGGGAGCTGTTTTTT. Its translation: CASSEQGANTGELFF.